This T cell receptor (beta chain) was recorded in a study of CD8+ T cells in alopecia areata. Trimming at V came to 1 base and at J to 6 bases, leaving 6 bases not matched to a gene. CDR3 length: 15 amino acids. Germline CDR1 and CDR2: MNHNS and SASEGT. RNA, once extracted, was reverse transcribed into cDNA for use as the sequencing template. Assay used: immunoSEQ multiplex PCR; TCRdb lists only in-frame clones, some missing. The table lists 120,000 to 150,000 clones, over 70% of them singletons, with roughly 16% in the top ten. The V gene is TRBV6-1, the J gene TRBJ1-1; 9 nucleotides line up with TRBD1. The TCR sequence derives from a human donor with alopecia areata. The sequences come from CD8+ T cells sorted from blood, collected at week 0. The CDR3 region has the DNA TGTGCCAGCAGTGAAGTGCGGACAGGGGATCCTGAAGCTTTCTTT. Its translation: CASSEVRTGDPEAFF.